The 8 T cell receptor beta chains presented below share a single source sample, sequenced in a study of cytomegalovirus exposure and HLA in healthy donors. Amplification used 60 Vbeta primers and 13 Jbeta primers. Repertoires were generated with immunoSEQ multiplex PCR, while TCRdb's copy carries only in-frame clones and drops some. The data contain about 190,000 clones, less than 85% of them singletons. The sequenced sample consisted of PBMCs. The receptors were gathered from a man aged 25 to 45 in good health and CMV-seropositive.

The chain uses TRBV6-5 and TRBJ1-6, with D possibly TRBD1 on 5 matching bases. Trimming left V 4 bases short and J 10 bases short, with 14 bases between. The V gene's germline CDR1 is MNHEY and CDR2 SVGAGI. The CDR3 runs 14 residues. In nucleotides, the CDR3 is TGTGCCAGCAGTTCCCAGGGCGGTGGATCACCCCTCCACTTT. Translation gives CASSSQGGGSPLHF.

The rearrangement joins TRBV7-2 to TRBJ2-3, with 13 positions matching TRBD2. Germline V CDR1 and CDR2: SGHTA, FQGNSA. CDR3 length: 19 amino acids. J lost 5 bases, V lost 0 bases, and 11 bases had no gene match. The CDR3 coding sequence is TGTGCCAGCAGCTTAGCTACTAGCGGGAGGGCCTTTCCGATAGATACGCAGTATTTT. Translated, it gives CASSLATSGRAFPIDTQYF. Looking up the rest from reference TRBV7-2 and TRBJ2-3 gives the full variable domain: GAGVSQSPSNKVTEKGKDVELRCDPISGHTALYWYRQSLGQGLEFLIYFQGNSAPDKSGLPSDRFSAERTGGSVSTLTIQRTQQEDSAVYLCASSLATSGRAFPIDTQYFGPGTRLTVL.

The V gene is TRBV6-5, the J gene TRBJ1-5; 7 nucleotides agree with TRBD1. The CDR3 has 16 amino acids. CDR1 and CDR2 (germline): MNHEY, SVGAGI. V lost 4 bases, J lost 2 bases, and 8 bases stayed unmatched. The CDR3 nucleotides are TGTGCCAGCAGTTCCCGGACAGGCGGGGGCAATCAGCCCCAGCATTTT. Protein: CASSSRTGGGNQPQHF.

The rearrangement links TRBV14 to TRBJ2-5; 9 positions agree with TRBD2. V dropped 4 bases and J dropped 5; count of bases not matched to a gene: 8. This CDR3 is 15 amino acids long. Germline-derived CDR1 and CDR2 are SGHDN and FVKESK. The CDR3 region has the DNA TGTGCCAGCAGCCGTACTAGCGGGCCCCAGGAGACCCAGTACTTC. This encodes CASSRTSGPQETQYF.

The chain has TRBV14 and TRBJ2-3; 7 nucleotides align to TRBD2. Germline CDR1 SGHDN, CDR2 FVKESK. V shed 1 base and J 3 bases; nucleotides not matched to a gene: 10. CDR3 length: 17 amino acids. The CDR3 nucleotides read TGTGCCAGCAGCCAAGTCCTGGGGGGGTTAAGGACAGATACGCAGTATTTT. It is translated as CASSQVLGGLRTDTQYF.

The chain joins TRBV21-1 to TRBJ1-5; the table's D call, TRBD1, has no DNA check behind it. TRBV21-1 is described as a pseudogene. This CDR3 spans 15 amino acids. CDR3 in DNA: TGTGCCAGCAGCGAGGGACAGGGGTATGGTCAGCCCCAGCATTTT. It is translated as CASSEGQGYGQPQHF.

The chain employs TRBV5-5 and TRBJ2-4, with D unresolved. The length of the CDR3 is 15 residues. With 0 bases removed from V and 0 bases from J, the gap between germline ends came to 7 bases. CDR1 is SGHKS and CDR2 is YYEKEE in the germline V gene (reference sequence). CDR3 residues: CASSLDFPAKNIQYF. CDR3 nucleotide sequence: TGTGCCAGCAGCTTGGACTTCCCAGCCAAAAACATTCAGTACTTC.

The chain uses TRBV19 and TRBJ2-3, with D possibly TRBD2 on 6 matching bases. The CDR3 sequence is 16 residues long. In germline, CDR1 is LNHDA, CDR2 SQIVND (reference sequence). Trimming cost V 7 bases and J 6 bases, with 23 bases left between them. The CDR3 sequence: CASTKGAGHAGDTQYF. The CDR3 nucleotides are TGTGCCAGTACCAAAGGGGCGGGGCACGCCGGGGATACGCAGTATTTT.